The 22 T cell receptor beta chains listed next were all sequenced from one sample in a study of shared clonotypes between healthy human individuals. Using immunoSEQ multiplex PCR, the repertoire was profiled, and TCRdb retains in-frame clones only, with some absent. Among 600,000 to 750,000 clones listed, approximately 75% were seen once. Source material: memory CD4+ T cells sorted from blood. Subset reported: CD45RA-negative fraction. All receptors derive from a woman aged 25 to 39 in good health.

This clone showed up many times. The chain recombines TRBV19 with TRBJ1-2; TRBD1 aligns across 7 bases. CDR1 LNHDA and CDR2 SQIVND come from the germline V gene (reference sequence). This CDR3 is 15 amino acids long. J lost 2 bases, V lost 4 bases, and 7 bases had no gene match. CDR3 DNA sequence: TGTGCCAGTAGTACAACCGGGACAGAAAACTATGGCTACACCTTC. Protein product: CASSTTGTENYGYTF.

Concerning this clone itself: The germline gene is not matched at one end of the junction; a read error may be the cause. The chain uses TRBV6-6 and TRBJ2-7, with D possibly being TRBD2 (5 bases). Germline CDR1 is MNHNY and CDR2 is SVGAGI (reference sequence). The length of the CDR3 is 15 residues. The CDR3 nucleotides read TGTGCCATCAGTGAGTCAACTAGTGGGAAATACGAGCAGTACTTC. This codes for CAISESTSGKYEQYF.

This clone was seen many times. V is TRBV7-2 and J is TRBJ2-2, with a possible D match to TRBD2 (5 bases). The CDR3 is 15 residues long. V lost 5 bases, J lost 2 bases, and 12 bases lay in between. Germline CDR1 reads SGHTA; CDR2 reads FQGNSA. For the CDR3, the DNA is TGTGCCAGCAGCCCACTAGGCTTAAACACCGGGGAGCTGTTTTTT. Amino acids: CASSPLGLNTGELFF.

This clone was detected once. CDR3 sequence (DNA): TGTGCCAGCAGTCCCGCATGGGGAGCAACCGGGGAGCTGTTTTTT. It translates to CASSPAWGATGELFF. The chain employs TRBV28 and TRBJ2-2; tentatively, D is TRBD2 (5 bases). CDR3 length: 15 residues. V was pared by 5 bases and J by 5 bases, with 15 bases between. CDR1 is MDHEN and CDR2 is SYDVKM in the germline V gene.

V and J are TRBV5-1 and TRBJ2-3; possibly TRBD2 for D (5 bases). Trimming left V 2 bases short and J 0 bases short, with 10 bases between. This CDR3 region has 15 residues. Germline V gene sequence: CDR1 SGHRS, CDR2 YFSETQ. The chain's CDR3 is CASSFFGESTDTQYF. The CDR3 DNA is TGCGCCAGCAGCTTCTTCGGGGAAAGCACAGATACGCAGTATTTT.

The CDR3 region is CASSLKGTGVNYGYTF. The CDR3 nucleotides are TGTGCCAGCAGTTTAAAAGGGACAGGGGTTAACTATGGCTACACCTTC. The chain has TRBV28 and TRBJ1-2; 10 bases fit TRBD1. The junction had 4 bases not matched to a gene; V was cut back by 2 bases and J by 1 base. The CDR3 extends over 16 amino acids. CDR1 is MDHEN, CDR2 SYDVKM, per germline.

The CDR3 reads CASSFGSARTDTQYF. Written as DNA, the CDR3 is TGTGCCAGCAGCTTTGGGTCGGCCCGCACAGATACGCAGTATTTT. The chain couples TRBV5-4 to TRBJ2-3, with D hard to call. The germline CDR1 and CDR2 sequences are SGHNT and YYREEE (reference sequence). V was trimmed by 2 bases and J by 1 base, leaving 11 bases between them. CDR3 length: 15 residues.

The chain uses TRBV7-2 and TRBJ2-5; D may correspond to TRBD1 or TRBD2 (5 bases each). The CDR3 spans 15 residues. CDR1 and CDR2 (germline): SGHTA, FQGNSA. V lost 1 base and J 4 bases, leaving 13 bases between the germline ends. CDR3 region: CASSLGGSRSETQYF. The CDR3 nucleotides read TGTGCCAGCAGCTTAGGGGGGAGTCGGTCAGAGACCCAGTACTTC.

The chain uses TRBV7-9 and TRBJ2-2, with no clear D. Trimming shortened V by 5 bases and J by 1 base, and 11 bases separated the two germline ends. Germline assignment: CDR1 SEHNR and CDR2 FQNEAQ (reference sequence). CDR3 length: 15 residues. The CDR3 region is CASSPPGLNTGELFF. DNA for the CDR3: TGTGCCAGCAGCCCACCTGGATTGAACACCGGGGAGCTGTTTTTT.

This clone was detected only a few times. The gene calls are TRBV18 and TRBJ1-1; D gene uncertain. Between the trimmed V and J ends, which lost 1 base and 8 bases, there was a span of 8 bases. Germline values: CDR1 KGHSH, CDR2 LQKENI. The CDR3 contains 12 residues. CDR3 DNA: TGTGCCAGCTCACCACTCGACGGGGAAGCTTTCTTT. Residues: CASSPLDGEAFF.

This clone was counted once. The chain employs TRBV2 and TRBJ2-1, with 9 bases lining up with TRBD2. The CDR3 has 14 residues. Losses at the gene ends were 3 bases for V and 11 bases for J; bases not matched to a gene: 8. Germline V CDR1 and CDR2: SNHLY, FYNNEI. In DNA, the CDR3 is TGTGCCAGCAGTGATTGGGCGGGAGGGTATAAGCAGTTCTTC. Its translation is CASSDWAGGYKQFF.

This clone was counted only a few times. The rearrangement joins TRBV11-2 to TRBJ2-1, with 11 bases that match TRBD2. Trimming took 5 bases from V and 3 from J; bases not matched to a gene: 3. The germline CDR1 and CDR2 sequences are SGHAT and FQNNGV. The length of the CDR3 is 15 residues. The CDR3 coding sequence is TGTGCCAGCAGCGCTAGCGGGGGGTTCTACAATGAGCAGTTCTTC. This translates into CASSASGGFYNEQFF.

The chain recombines TRBV6-5 with TRBJ2-1; possible D gene TRBD2, 6 bases. The CDR3 runs 14 residues. Per the germline V gene, CDR1 is MNHEY and CDR2 is SVGAGI. V was trimmed by 5 bases and J by 6 bases, leaving 14 bases between them. CDR3 region: CASSIPGLPNEQFF. The CDR3 DNA follows: TGTGCCAGCAGTATCCCGGGACTCCCCAATGAGCAGTTCTTC.

For this clone: The junction shows a germline mismatch at one end, possibly a read error. The V and J genes are TRBV30 and TRBJ2-7; D is possibly TRBD1 or TRBD2 (5 bases each). Per the germline V gene, CDR1 is GTSNPN and CDR2 is SVGIG (reference sequence). This CDR3 is built from 13 residues. In DNA, the CDR3 is TGTGCCTGGAGTGGCGTTGGAGGCAGGGTTCCGGCTTTC. Translation: CAWSGVGGRVPAF.

The J gene is TRBJ2-1, the V gene TRBV9, with D tentatively TRBD2 (6 bases). The CDR3 covers 14 residues. Germline V gives CDR1 SGDLS, CDR2 YYNGEE. With 4 bases removed from V and 5 bases from J, the gap between germline ends came to 13 bases. As DNA, the CDR3 is TGTGCCAGCAGCACACCCGGGAGCCACAATGAGCAGTTCTTC. This translates into CASSTPGSHNEQFF.

The V gene is TRBV7-7, the J gene TRBJ2-5; the D gene could be TRBD1 or TRBD2 (5 bases each). The CDR3 runs to 14 residues. The V gene's germline CDR1 is SSHAT and CDR2 FNYEAQ (reference sequence). Trimming cost V 3 bases and J 4 bases, with 12 bases left between them. The CDR3 nucleotides read TGTGCCAGCAGCTTCGGGGCGTCGGGAGAGACCCAGTACTTC. Amino acids: CASSFGASGETQYF.

The count of this clone is one. V is TRBV27 and J is TRBJ2-1; 11 nucleotides match TRBD2. The length of the CDR3 is 15 residues. V gave up 6 bases and J gave up 4 bases; unmatched junction bases: 5. Per germline, CDR1 MNHEY and CDR2 SMNVEV (reference sequence). CDR3 loop: CASRRGLAEYNEQFF. As DNA, the CDR3 is TGTGCCAGCAGACGGGGACTAGCGGAATACAATGAGCAGTTCTTC.

The CDR3 spells CASNPPGGAGGTEAFF. The DNA of the CDR3 is TGTGCCAGCAACCCACCCGGGGGGGCGGGTGGGACTGAAGCTTTCTTT. The chain carries TRBV28 and TRBJ1-1; tentative D call: TRBD1 (6 bases). Trimming left V 7 bases short and J 5 bases short, with 23 bases between. This CDR3 is 16 amino acids long. The germline CDR1 and CDR2 sequences are MDHEN and SYDVKM.

The rearrangement links TRBV27 to TRBJ1-1; 9 bases line up with TRBD1. The V gene end was trimmed by 6 bases and the J gene end by 2 bases; junction bases not matched to a gene: 4. CDR3 length: 14 amino acids. The germline V gene encodes CDR1 MNHEY and CDR2 SMNVEV (reference sequence). CDR3 bases: TGTGCCAGCAGGGGGACAGGGTTCAACACTGAAGCTTTCTTT. Its translation: CASRGTGFNTEAFF.

The rearrangement joins TRBV28 to TRBJ2-7, with D hard to call. Germline values: CDR1 MDHEN, CDR2 SYDVKM. V was cut by 6 bases and J by 2 bases, with 17 bases left in between. The CDR3 extends over 15 amino acids. The chain's CDR3 is CASSPPPRPPYEQYF. For the CDR3, the DNA is TGTGCCAGCAGCCCTCCCCCGAGGCCTCCCTACGAGCAGTACTTC.

The genes are TRBV28 and TRBJ2-3, with no clear D. V lost 6 bases, J lost 1 base, and 5 bases lay in between. The CDR3 length is 12 residues. The germline gives CDR1 MDHEN, CDR2 SYDVKM. In DNA, the CDR3 is TGTGCCAGCAGGCTTCGCACAGATACGCAGTATTTT. This gives the protein CASRLRTDTQYF.

The genes are TRBV28 and TRBJ2-1; 13 bases are a match to TRBD2. Germline assignment: CDR1 MDHEN and CDR2 SYDVKM. The CDR3 has 15 residues. V was pared by 5 bases and J by 7 bases, with 5 bases of the junction left unmatched. In DNA, the CDR3 is TGTGCCAGCAGTAACAAGGGACTAGCGGGAAATGAGCAGTTCTTC. It codes for CASSNKGLAGNEQFF.